The rows below give T cell receptor beta chains drawn from one sample of a study of blood T cell repertoires in COVID-19. The data were produced by immunoSEQ multiplex PCR, yet TCRdb's version contains in-frame clones alone and is incomplete. This sample has 250,000 to 350,000 clones, with 70% to 90% found just once. Sequencing used PBMCs or T cells enriched from blood (not recorded which). Receptors were obtained from a woman in her thirties who had recovered from COVID-19. CDR3s include the opening cysteine and the closing phenylalanine or tryptophan. The order of the fields is J gene, D gene, V gene, CDR3 protein. D genes are given only for firm matches.

j_gene: TRBJ1-5; d_gene: -; v_gene: TRBV7-2; CDR3aa: CASSRAEGQPQHF
j_gene: TRBJ1-1; d_gene: TRBD1; v_gene: TRBV10-3; CDR3aa: CATSDRGTEAFF
j_gene: TRBJ2-2; d_gene: -; v_gene: TRBV9; CDR3aa: CASSAVPQGGPGELFF
j_gene: TRBJ2-3; d_gene: TRBD2; v_gene: TRBV10-3; CDR3aa: CAISEAPRGAGGLSDTQYF
j_gene: TRBJ1-5; d_gene: -; v_gene: TRBV5-8; CDR3aa: CASSGDGRNQPQHF
j_gene: TRBJ2-3; d_gene: -; v_gene: TRBV12-3/TRBV12-4; CDR3aa: CASSFSHTQYF
j_gene: TRBJ2-1; d_gene: TRBD2; v_gene: TRBV2; CDR3aa: CASNPSGRSYNEQFF
j_gene: TRBJ2-7; d_gene: -; v_gene: TRBV5-1; CDR3aa: CASSLVRDAYEQYF
j_gene: TRBJ1-2; d_gene: -; v_gene: TRBV7-9; CDR3aa: CASSLGGGVHTF
j_gene: TRBJ1-6; d_gene: -; v_gene: TRBV5-6; CDR3aa: CASSLEGVGSPLHF
j_gene: TRBJ2-2; d_gene: -; v_gene: TRBV28; CDR3aa: CASKGQLNTGELFF
j_gene: TRBJ2-5; d_gene: -; v_gene: TRBV5-8; CDR3aa: CASSFGEAQETQYF
j_gene: TRBJ1-4; d_gene: -; v_gene: TRBV5-1; CDR3aa: CASFSGEKLFF
j_gene: TRBJ1-5; d_gene: -; v_gene: TRBV10-3; CDR3aa: CAARDGEISNQPQHF
j_gene: TRBJ1-4; d_gene: -; v_gene: TRBV28; CDR3aa: CASSLAGAGGEKLFF
j_gene: TRBJ1-2; d_gene: TRBD1; v_gene: TRBV9; CDR3aa: CASSVDRSYTF
j_gene: TRBJ2-7; d_gene: -; v_gene: TRBV11-2; CDR3aa: CASSLDEVSYEQYF
j_gene: TRBJ1-2; d_gene: -; v_gene: TRBV5-6; CDR3aa: CASRPTTGSEGYGYTF
j_gene: TRBJ2-2; d_gene: TRBD2; v_gene: TRBV3-1/TRBV3-2; CDR3aa: CASSRTSGGSFGELFF
j_gene: TRBJ2-7; d_gene: -; v_gene: TRBV9; CDR3aa: CASSVGSRLSDEQYF
j_gene: TRBJ1-6; d_gene: TRBD1; v_gene: TRBV4-2; CDR3aa: CASSQAYSGGLRNSPLHF
j_gene: TRBJ1-1; d_gene: -; v_gene: TRBV5-1; CDR3aa: CASSLRTVGEAFF
j_gene: TRBJ2-1; d_gene: TRBD1; v_gene: TRBV7-9; CDR3aa: CASRIPPGQGGNEQFF
j_gene: TRBJ1-4; d_gene: -; v_gene: TRBV6-1; CDR3aa: CASSAVRGGQNNEKLFF
j_gene: TRBJ2-4; d_gene: TRBD1; v_gene: TRBV5-4; CDR3aa: CASSLDGTGKNIQYF
j_gene: TRBJ1-5; d_gene: -; v_gene: TRBV28; CDR3aa: CASREGLSNRNQPQHF
j_gene: TRBJ2-7; d_gene: TRBD1; v_gene: TRBV30; CDR3aa: CAWSEGTGEGYEQYF
j_gene: TRBJ2-7; d_gene: -; v_gene: TRBV18; CDR3aa: CASQRDTSYEQYF
j_gene: TRBJ1-2; d_gene: TRBD1; v_gene: TRBV19; CDR3aa: CASSITGAF
j_gene: TRBJ1-1; d_gene: -; v_gene: TRBV5-1; CDR3aa: CASSPRPGTNTEAFF
j_gene: TRBJ2-2; d_gene: -; v_gene: TRBV7-9; CDR3aa: CASTFRPDTGELFF